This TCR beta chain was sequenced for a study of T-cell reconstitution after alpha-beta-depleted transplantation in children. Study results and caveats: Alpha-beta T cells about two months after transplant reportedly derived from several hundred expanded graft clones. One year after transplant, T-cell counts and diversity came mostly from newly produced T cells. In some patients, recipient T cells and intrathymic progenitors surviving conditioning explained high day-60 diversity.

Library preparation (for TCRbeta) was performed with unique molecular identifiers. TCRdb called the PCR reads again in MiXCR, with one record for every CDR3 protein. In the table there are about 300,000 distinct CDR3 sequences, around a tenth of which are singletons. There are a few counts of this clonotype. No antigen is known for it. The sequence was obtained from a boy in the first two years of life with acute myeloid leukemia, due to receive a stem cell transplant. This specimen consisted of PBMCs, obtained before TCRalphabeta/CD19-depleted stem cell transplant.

CDR3 nucleotides: TGTGCCAGCAGTTCTCCCGGGACAGGACCCTACGAGCAGTACTTC. This codes for CASSSPGTGPYEQYF. J is TRBJ2-7 and V is TRBV12-3 or TRBV12-4; TRBD1 aligns across 8 bases. The CDR3 is 15 amino acids. Germline trimming cut 4 bases from V and 2 bases from J; bases unmatched to any gene: 7.